The 8 T cell receptor beta chains below come from one sample, sequenced in a study of shared clonotypes between healthy human individuals. Measured with immunoSEQ multiplex PCR; TCRdb has only the in-frame clones, and not every one. The data contain about 980,000 clones, approximately 76% of them seen just once; the ten biggest clones take up roughly 1.5%. The sequenced sample consisted of memory CD4+ T cells sorted from blood. Subset specified: CD45RA-negative fraction. The receptors originated from a man between 18 and 29 years old in good health.

This clone was counted between two and nine times. J is TRBJ2-3 and V is TRBV4-1, with 7 bases identical to TRBD2. CDR3 length equals 13 residues. The V segment lost 0 bases and the J segment 10 bases; nucleotides outside the gene matches: 4. Germline V gene data show CDR1 as MGHRA and CDR2 as YSYEKL. In DNA, the CDR3 is TGCGCCAGCAGCCAAGATTGGGACTATCCGCAGTATTTT. It specifies CASSQDWDYPQYF.

Here the CDR3 reads CASSVAAGGGETQYF. The CDR3 region has the DNA TGTGCCAGCAGCGTAGCAGCGGGAGGCGGAGAGACCCAGTACTTC. This chain joins TRBV9 and TRBJ2-5; 9 nucleotides line up with TRBD2. V trimming: 0 bases; J trimming: 4 bases; junction bases outside the gene matches: 4. This CDR3 has 15 amino acids. Germline CDR1 and CDR2: SGDLS and YYNGEE.

Here the CDR3 reads CATSRDLGVNTGELFF. DNA of the CDR3: TGTGCCACCAGCAGAGATCTCGGGGTGAACACCGGGGAGCTGTTTTTT. J is TRBJ2-2 and V is TRBV15, with TRBD2 as a possible D gene (5 bases). The CDR3 is 16 residues long. The germline V and J ends were trimmed by 0 bases and 1 base, with 9 bases remaining between them. Germline V CDR1 and CDR2: LNHNV, YYDKDF (reference sequence).

The chain has TRBV28 and TRBJ2-7; 7 bases align to TRBD2. There are 15 residues in the CDR3. Germline V lookup: CDR1 MDHEN, CDR2 SYDVKM. Germline trimming cut 5 bases from V and 1 base from J; bases unmatched to any gene: 8. For the CDR3, the DNA is TGTGCCAGCAGTGGGAGGGCTAGCCCATCCTACGAGCAGTACTTC. Translating it yields CASSGRASPSYEQYF. The full variable domain, with the rest looked up from reference TRBV28 and TRBJ2-7, is DVKVTQSSRYLVKRTGEKVFLECVQDMDHENMFWYRQDPGLGLRLIYFSYDVKMKEKGDIPEGYSVSREKKERFSLILESASTNQTSMYLCASSGRASPSYEQYFGPGTRLTVT.

This clone has a handful of counts. This sequence joins TRBV2 and TRBJ2-5; D gene unclear. Germline values: CDR1 SNHLY, CDR2 FYNNEI. This CDR3 is built from 15 residues. V shed 5 bases and J shed 1 base, with 14 bases lying between them. The CDR3 reads CASSTELGRQETQYF. CDR3 sequence (DNA): TGTGCCAGCAGTACTGAGCTGGGCCGCCAAGAGACCCAGTACTTC.

The rearrangement uses TRBV6-1 and TRBJ1-5; D perhaps matches TRBD1 (6 bases). The germline CDR1 and CDR2 sequences are MNHNS and SASEGT. This CDR3 is built from 15 residues. Trimming pared 4 bases from V and 2 bases from J, leaving 12 bases between. The CDR3 nucleotides read TGTGCCAGCAGTGCCGTGGCAGGGGGCAATCAGCCCCAGCATTTT. This translates into CASSAVAGGNQPQHF.

This chain uses TRBV15 with TRBJ2-2, with D hard to call. This CDR3 region has 14 residues. Trimming left V 1 base short and J 2 bases short, with 5 bases between. Germline V lookup: CDR1 LNHNV, CDR2 YYDKDF (reference sequence). CDR3 sequence: CATSRAVNTGELFF. CDR3 in DNA: TGTGCCACCAGCAGAGCCGTAAACACCGGGGAGCTGTTTTTT. Full variable domain (remainder filled in from reference TRBV15 and TRBJ2-2): DAMVIQNPRYQVTQFGKPVTLSCSQTLNHNVMYWYQQKSSQAPKLLFHYYDKDFNNEADTPDNFQSRRPNTSFCFLDIRSPGLGDTAMYLCATSRAVNTGELFFGEGSRLTVL.

V gene TRBV7-2 combines with J gene TRBJ1-1; TRBD1 might be the D (6 bases). V lost 0 bases, J lost 6 bases, and 17 bases lay in between. CDR1 SGHTA and CDR2 FQGNSA come from the germline V gene. The CDR3 sequence is 16 residues long. The CDR3 nucleotides read TGTGCCAGCAGCTTAGCGGCGATTGGGGGCTGGGCTGAAGCTTTCTTT. Translating it yields CASSLAAIGGWAEAFF.